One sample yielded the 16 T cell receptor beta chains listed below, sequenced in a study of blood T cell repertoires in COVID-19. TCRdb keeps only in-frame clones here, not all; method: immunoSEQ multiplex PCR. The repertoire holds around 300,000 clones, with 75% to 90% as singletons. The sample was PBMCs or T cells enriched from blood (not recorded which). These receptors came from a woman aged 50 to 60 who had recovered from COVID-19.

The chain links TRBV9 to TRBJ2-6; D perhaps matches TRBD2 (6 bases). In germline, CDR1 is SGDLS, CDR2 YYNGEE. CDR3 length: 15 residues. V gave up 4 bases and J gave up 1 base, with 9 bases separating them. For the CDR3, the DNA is TGTGCCAGCAGCCCAGCGGGTTCTGGGGCCAACGTCCTGACTTTC. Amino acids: CASSPAGSGANVLTF.

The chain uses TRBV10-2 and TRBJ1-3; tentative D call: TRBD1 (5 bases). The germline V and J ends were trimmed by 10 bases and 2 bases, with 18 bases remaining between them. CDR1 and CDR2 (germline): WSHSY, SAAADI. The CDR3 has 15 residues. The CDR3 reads CATLTPGQAGNTIYF. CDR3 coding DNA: TGCGCCACCCTAACCCCAGGGCAAGCTGGAAACACCATATATTTT.

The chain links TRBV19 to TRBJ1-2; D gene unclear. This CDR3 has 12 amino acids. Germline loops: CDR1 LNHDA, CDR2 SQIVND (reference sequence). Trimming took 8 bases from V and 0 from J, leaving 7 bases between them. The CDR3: CASGNTNYGYTF. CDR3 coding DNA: TGTGCCAGTGGTAATACTAACTATGGCTACACCTTC.

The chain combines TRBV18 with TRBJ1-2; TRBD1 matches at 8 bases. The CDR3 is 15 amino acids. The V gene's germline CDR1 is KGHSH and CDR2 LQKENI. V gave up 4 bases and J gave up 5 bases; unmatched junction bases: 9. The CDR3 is CASSQGTGLRYGYTF. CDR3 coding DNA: TGTGCCAGCTCACAAGGGACAGGCCTCCGGTATGGCTACACCTTC.

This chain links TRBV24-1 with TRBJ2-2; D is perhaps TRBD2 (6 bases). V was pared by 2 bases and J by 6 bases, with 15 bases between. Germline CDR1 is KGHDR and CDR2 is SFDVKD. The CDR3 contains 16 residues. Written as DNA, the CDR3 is TGTGCCACCAGTGATTCAGCGTCCCGGGGGTCCGGGGAGCTGTTTTTT. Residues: CATSDSASRGSGELFF.

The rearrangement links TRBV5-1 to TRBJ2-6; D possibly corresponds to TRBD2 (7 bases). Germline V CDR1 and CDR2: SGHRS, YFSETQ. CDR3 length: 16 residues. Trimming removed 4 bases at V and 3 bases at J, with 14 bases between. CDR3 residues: CASSPRGGLGANVLTF. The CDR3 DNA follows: TGCGCCAGCAGCCCTAGGGGGGGCCTTGGGGCCAACGTCCTGACTTTC.

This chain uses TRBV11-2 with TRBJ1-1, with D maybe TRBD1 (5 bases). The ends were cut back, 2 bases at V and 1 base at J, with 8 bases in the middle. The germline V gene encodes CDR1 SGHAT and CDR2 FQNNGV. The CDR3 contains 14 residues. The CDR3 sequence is CASSLSGANTEAFF. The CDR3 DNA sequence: TGTGCCAGCAGCTTAAGCGGGGCGAACACTGAAGCTTTCTTT.

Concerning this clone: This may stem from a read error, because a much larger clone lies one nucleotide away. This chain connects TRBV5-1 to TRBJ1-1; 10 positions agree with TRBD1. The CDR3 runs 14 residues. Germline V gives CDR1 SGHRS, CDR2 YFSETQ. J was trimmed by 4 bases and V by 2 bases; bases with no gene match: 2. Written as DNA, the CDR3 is TGCGCCAGCAGCTTTAGGACAGGGGGCACTGAAGCTTTCTTT. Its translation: CASSFRTGGTEAFF.

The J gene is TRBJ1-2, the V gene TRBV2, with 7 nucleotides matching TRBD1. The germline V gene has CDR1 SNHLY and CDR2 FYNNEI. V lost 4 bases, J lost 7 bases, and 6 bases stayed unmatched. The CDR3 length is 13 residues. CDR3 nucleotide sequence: TGTGCCAGCAGTGGGGGGAACAGGGGTGGCTACACCTTC. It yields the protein CASSGGNRGGYTF.

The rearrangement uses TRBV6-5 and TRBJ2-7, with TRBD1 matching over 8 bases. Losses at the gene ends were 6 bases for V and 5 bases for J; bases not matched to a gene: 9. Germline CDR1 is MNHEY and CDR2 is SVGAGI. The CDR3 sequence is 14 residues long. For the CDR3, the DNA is TGTGCCAGCAGCCCCAGGACAGGGACCCACGAGCAGTACTTC. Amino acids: CASSPRTGTHEQYF.

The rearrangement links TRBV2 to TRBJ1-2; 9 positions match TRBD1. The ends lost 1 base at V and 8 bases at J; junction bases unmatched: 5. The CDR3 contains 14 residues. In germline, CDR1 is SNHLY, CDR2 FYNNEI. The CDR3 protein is CASSEGQGVRGYTF. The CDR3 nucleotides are TGTGCCAGCAGTGAAGGACAGGGGGTACGAGGCTACACCTTC.

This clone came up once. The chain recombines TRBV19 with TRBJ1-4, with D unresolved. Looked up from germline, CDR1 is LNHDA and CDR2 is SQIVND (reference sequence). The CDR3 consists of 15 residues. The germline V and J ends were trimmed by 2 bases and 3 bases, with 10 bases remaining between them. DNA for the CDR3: TGTGCCAGTAGTATACGAAACAGAGCTAATGAAAAACTGTTTTTT. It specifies CASSIRNRANEKLFF.

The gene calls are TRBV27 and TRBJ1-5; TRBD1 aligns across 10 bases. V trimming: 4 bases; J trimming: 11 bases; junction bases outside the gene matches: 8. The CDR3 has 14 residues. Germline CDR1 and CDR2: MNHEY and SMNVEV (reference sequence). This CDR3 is CASSSTGGGGTQHF. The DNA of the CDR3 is TGTGCCAGCAGTTCGACAGGGGGCGGCGGGACCCAGCATTTT.

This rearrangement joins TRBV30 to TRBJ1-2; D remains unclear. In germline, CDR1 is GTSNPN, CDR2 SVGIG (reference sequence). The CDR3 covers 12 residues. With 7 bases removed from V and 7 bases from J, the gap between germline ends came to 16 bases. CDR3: CASESPPGGYTF. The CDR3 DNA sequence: TGTGCCTCTGAGTCCCCCCCGGGTGGCTACACCTTC.

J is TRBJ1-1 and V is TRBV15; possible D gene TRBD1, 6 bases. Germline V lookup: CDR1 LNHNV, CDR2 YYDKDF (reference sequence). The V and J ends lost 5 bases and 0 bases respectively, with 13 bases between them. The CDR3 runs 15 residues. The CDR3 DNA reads TGTGCCACCAGCGGTGGACAGCTCATGAACACTGAAGCTTTCTTT. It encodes CATSGGQLMNTEAFF.

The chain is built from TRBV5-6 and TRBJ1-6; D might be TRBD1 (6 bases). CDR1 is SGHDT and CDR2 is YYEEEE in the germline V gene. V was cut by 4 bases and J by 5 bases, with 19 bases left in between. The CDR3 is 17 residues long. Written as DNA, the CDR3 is TGTGCCAGCAGCCCGATCCCCGGGGGGGCTAATAATTCACCCCTCCACTTT. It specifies CASSPIPGGANNSPLHF.